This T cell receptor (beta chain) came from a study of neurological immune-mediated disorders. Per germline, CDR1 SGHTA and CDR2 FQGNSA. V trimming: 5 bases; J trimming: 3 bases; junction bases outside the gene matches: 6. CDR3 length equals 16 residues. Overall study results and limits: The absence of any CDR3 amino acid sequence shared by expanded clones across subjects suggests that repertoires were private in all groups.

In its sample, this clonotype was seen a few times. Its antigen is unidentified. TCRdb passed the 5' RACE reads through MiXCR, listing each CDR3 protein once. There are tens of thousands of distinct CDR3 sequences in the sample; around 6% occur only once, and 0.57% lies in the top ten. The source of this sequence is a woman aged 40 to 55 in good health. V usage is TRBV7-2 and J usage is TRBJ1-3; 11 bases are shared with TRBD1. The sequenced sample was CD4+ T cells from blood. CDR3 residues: CASSRVGQGVGNTIYF. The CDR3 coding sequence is TGTGCCAGCAGCCGCGTGGGACAGGGGGTTGGAAACACCATATATTTT.